The source of this T cell receptor (beta chain) is a study of blood T cell repertoires in COVID-19. On the study more broadly: Samples taken during acute and convalescent COVID-19 were collected in the United States, Italy and Spain. Sources were T cells, B-cell-depleted T cells, or PBMCs; the material itself was cDNA or gDNA.

A single count supports this clone. V shed 4 bases and J 0 bases; nucleotides not matched to a gene: 9. The CDR3 spans 18 residues. Germline assignment: CDR1 MGHRA and CDR2 YSYEKL. In the original processing: Amplification of reference gene primers provided the estimated nucleated cell counts. Libraries were prepared by immunoSEQ multiplex PCR; TCRdb keeps only in-frame clonotypes and omits some of them. D and trimming come from the DNA, and the V and J calls and clone size come from that table. The sample shows under 300,000 clones, around 91% of them seen only once. The chain is built from TRBV4-1 and TRBJ1-6, with TRBD1 identical over 7 bases. Source material: peripheral blood. The receptor was derived from a woman in her sixties or seventies with COVID-19, enrolled during active disease. Here the CDR3 DNA reads TGCGCCAGCAGCCGCGAGCCGACAGGGAGCTCCTATAATTCACCCCTCCACTTT. Translation: CASSREPTGSSYNSPLHF.